This TCR beta chain was recovered during a study of blood T cell repertoires in COVID-19. Details on this clone: The same CDR3 arises from other DNA sequences in this sample as well.

CDR1 SGHTA and CDR2 FQGNSA come from the germline V gene. The CDR3 length is 14 residues. V was pared by 6 bases and J by 4 bases, with 15 bases between. Generated by immunoSEQ multiplex PCR, the TCRdb table keeps only in-frame clones and is missing some. Counted here are 95,000 to 120,000 clones, over 70% occurring once; the ten biggest clones make up under 2%. The sequencing input was peripheral blood. This clonotype was obtained from a man aged 45-60 years with acute or convalescent COVID-19. This rearrangement joins TRBV7-2 to TRBJ1-2; D possibly corresponds to TRBD1 (5 bases). Written as DNA, the CDR3 is TGTGCCAGCAGTTCATCCGGGGGTTCCTATGGCTACACCTTC. Translation gives CASSSSGGSYGYTF.